This T cell receptor beta chain was identified during a study of blood T cell repertoires in COVID-19. In this sample, this clone turned up once. TCRdb's copy holds only in-frame clones and misses some; the assay was immunoSEQ multiplex PCR. Of around 94,000 clones in the sample, 80% are singletons; the top ten hold over 15%. There are 17 residues in the CDR3. The V end was cut by 4 bases, the J end by 1 base, with 20 bases between. Germline lookup yields CDR1 LNHDA and CDR2 SQIVND (reference sequence). The receptor was isolated from a human donor in a cohort sampled during active COVID-19. The J gene is TRBJ2-7, the V gene TRBV19, with a possible D match to TRBD2 (6 bases). Sequencing was done on a sample of peripheral blood. In DNA, the CDR3 is TGTGCCAGTAGTACCGACGATGGGACTCGGAATTCCTACGAGCAGTACTTC. Encoded protein: CASSTDDGTRNSYEQYF.